This entry lists 17 T cell receptor beta chains sequenced from one sample in a study of T cells in Graves' hyperthyroidism and ophthalmopathy. RNA transcripts gave rise to amplified TCR beta CDR3 regions. The study used the HTBI primer set for a first-round RT-PCR of the TCR CDR3. TCRdb reanalysed the multiplex PCR reads using MiXCR and keeps one entry per CDR3 protein. The sample has roughly 570,000 distinct CDR3 sequences, approximately 14% seen once. The sequenced material came from blood. The receptors originated from a woman aged 25 to 39 with Graves' hyperthyroidism.

The V call is TRBV7-3, the J call TRBJ1-5, with a tentative D call TRBD1 (6 bases). The germline CDR1 and CDR2 sequences are SGHTA and FQGTGA. V dropped 4 bases and J dropped 3 bases, with 10 bases sitting between them. CDR3 size: 14 residues. The CDR3 reads CASSSQGFNQPQHF. CDR3 DNA sequence: TGTGCCAGCAGCTCCCAGGGGTTCAATCAGCCCCAGCATTTT.

Many counts were recorded for this clonotype. The chain joins TRBV11-2 to TRBJ1-1; possibly TRBD1 for D (5 bases). The CDR3 extends over 13 amino acids. Germline V CDR1 and CDR2: SGHAT, FQNNGV. V lost 8 bases, J lost 1 base, and 11 bases lay in between. The CDR3 region has the DNA TGTGCCAGCGGGCAGGGTGGGAACACTGAAGCTTTCTTT. It yields the protein CASGQGGNTEAFF.

The chain is built from TRBV14 and TRBJ1-1, with 9 positions matching TRBD1. In germline, CDR1 is SGHDN, CDR2 FVKESK. V shed 3 bases and J 3 bases; nucleotides not matched to a gene: 8. The length of the CDR3 is 16 residues. The CDR3 nucleotides read TGTGCCAGCAGCCAGGACAGGGGAGAATTTCACACTGAAGCTTTCTTT. Amino acid sequence: CASSQDRGEFHTEAFF. Supplemented by reference TRBV14 and TRBJ1-1, the full variable domain reads EAGVTQFPSHSVIEKGQTVTLRCDPISGHDNLYWYRRVMGKEIKFLLHFVKESKQDESGMPNNRFLAERTGGTYSTLKVQPAELEDSGVYFCASSQDRGEFHTEAFFGQGTRLTVV.

There are many counts of this clonotype. The chain carries TRBV28 and TRBJ2-1, with D perhaps matching TRBD2 (6 bases). This CDR3 is 13 amino acids long. CDR1 is MDHEN and CDR2 is SYDVKM in the germline V gene. The germline V and J ends were trimmed by 6 bases and 8 bases, with 14 bases remaining between them. CDR3 DNA sequence: TGTGCCAGCAGCCGTTCCTCGGGAGATGAGCAGTTCTTC. It is translated as CASSRSSGDEQFF.

The chain couples TRBV12-3 or TRBV12-4 to TRBJ2-7; tentatively, D is TRBD1 (5 bases). Trimming removed 5 bases from V and 7 bases from J, with 18 bases in between. The CDR3 has 14 residues. CDR3 sequence: CASSMLAGPSEQYF. The DNA for the CDR3 is TGTGCCAGCAGTATGTTGGCAGGGCCTTCTGAGCAGTACTTC.

CDR3 sequence: CATYPRIPDPETGTYEQYF. CDR3 in DNA: TGTGCCACCTACCCCCGAATCCCCGACCCTGAAACAGGGACCTACGAGCAGTACTTC. The rearrangement links TRBV10-3 to TRBJ2-7, with a weak D call TRBD1 (6 bases). Trimming removed 10 bases at V and 2 bases at J, with 33 bases between. Germline V CDR1 and CDR2: ENHRY, SYGVKD. This CDR3 has 19 amino acids.

J is TRBJ2-3 and V is TRBV10-3; TRBD1 matches 7 bases. CDR1 is ENHRY and CDR2 is SYGVKD in the germline V gene. The CDR3 is 13 amino acids. Trimming removed 6 bases from V and 4 bases from J; junction bases left unmatched: 4. The CDR3 DNA reads as TGTGCCATCAGACGACAGGGCTCAGATACGCAGTATTTT. It specifies CAIRRQGSDTQYF.

Turning to this clonotype: This may stem from a read error, because a much larger clone lies one nucleotide away. The rearrangement uses TRBV6-2 or TRBV6-3 and TRBJ2-3; 8 bases are a match to TRBD2. The V gene end was trimmed by 5 bases and the J gene end by 2 bases; junction bases not matched to a gene: 6. CDR1 is MNHEY and CDR2 is SVGEGT in the germline V gene. CDR3 length: 15 amino acids. CDR3 amino acids: CASSVLGLDTDTQYF. CDR3 bases: TGTGCCAGCAGTGTTTTGGGACTAGACACAGATACGCAGTATTTT.

Many counts were recorded for this clonotype. The genes are TRBV3-1 and TRBJ2-1, with D tentatively TRBD2 (6 bases). Germline V CDR1 and CDR2: LGHDT, YNNKEL (reference sequence). The V end was cut by 0 bases, the J end by 4 bases, with 13 bases between. The CDR3 spans 16 residues. The CDR3 nucleotides are TGTGCCAGCAGCCAAGAGATGGCGGGACGATACAATGAGCAGTTCTTC. It encodes CASSQEMAGRYNEQFF.

There are a few counts of this clonotype. Sequence at one end of the junction differs from germline and may be a read error. CDR3: CACSQDPSYEQYF. The DNA of the CDR3 is TGTGCCTGCAGCCAAGATCCCTCCTACGAGCAGTACTTC. J is TRBJ2-7 and V is TRBV3-1; the D is unclear. The CDR3 is made up of 13 amino acids. Germline V gene data show CDR1 as LGHDT and CDR2 as YNNKEL (reference sequence).

The chain recombines TRBV7-6 with TRBJ1-4; 7 nucleotides agree with TRBD1. The CDR3 is 15 amino acids. V was pared by 5 bases and J by 5 bases, with 8 bases of the junction left unmatched. Germline CDR1 SGHVS, CDR2 FNYEAQ. Here the CDR3 reads CASSRTQQGNEKLFF. CDR3 nucleotide sequence: TGTGCCAGCAGCAGGACCCAACAGGGGAATGAAAAACTGTTTTTT. Together with reference TRBV7-6 and TRBJ1-4, the CDR3 gives the full variable domain: GAGVSQSPRYKVTKRGQDVALRCDPISGHVSLYWYRQALGQGPEFLTYFNYEAQQDKSGLPNDRFSAERPEGSISTLTIQRTEQRDSAMYRCASSRTQQGNEKLFFGSGTQLSVL.

This chain joins TRBV9 and TRBJ2-1; 7 bases are shared with TRBD2. V lost 0 bases, J lost 4 bases, and 4 bases stayed unmatched. The CDR3 covers 15 residues. Per the germline V gene, CDR1 is SGDLS and CDR2 is YYNGEE. DNA for the CDR3: TGTGCCAGCAGCGTAGACCTAGCGGTTTACAATGAGCAGTTCTTC. Its translation is CASSVDLAVYNEQFF.

The sample holds a few counts of this clonotype. The rearrangement uses TRBV28 and TRBJ2-2; 7 bases align to TRBD1. Germline CDR1 MDHEN, CDR2 SYDVKM. Unmatched junction bases numbered 15, after V lost 6 bases and J lost 5 bases. The CDR3 has 17 amino acids. CDR3 DNA: TGTGCCAGCAGGCCGGTCTTTAGGGGGCAGGGGACCGGGGAGCTGTTTTTT. This translates into CASRPVFRGQGTGELFF.

The chain carries TRBV9 and TRBJ2-1, with a weak D call TRBD2 (6 bases). Trimming stripped 3 bases from V and 0 bases from J, with 7 bases between. Per the germline V gene, CDR1 is SGDLS and CDR2 is YYNGEE. The CDR3 runs to 14 residues. CDR3 region: CASSDGGSYNEQFF. CDR3 bases: TGTGCCAGCAGCGACGGGGGCTCCTACAATGAGCAGTTCTTC.

This clonotype turned up a few times. The rearrangement joins TRBV6-1 to TRBJ2-7, with a weak D call TRBD2 (5 bases). The CDR3 runs 11 residues. From germline, CDR1 is MNHNS and CDR2 SASEGT. This chain's CDR3 is CAVKREYEQYF. The DNA of the CDR3 is TGTGCAGTAAAGAGGGAGTACGAGCAGTACTTC.

On this clonotype itself: One end of the junction does not line up with germline, which may come from a read error. The chain recombines TRBV18 with TRBJ1-2; D unclear. The length of the CDR3 is 14 residues. Germline CDR1 KGHSH, CDR2 LQKENI. CDR3 loop: CASSPPISAYGYTF. For the CDR3, the DNA is TGTGCCAGCTCGCCACCGATAAGCGCCTATGGCTACACCTTC.

The chain couples TRBV19 to TRBJ2-7; D may be TRBD2 (5 bases). Germline assignment: CDR1 LNHDA and CDR2 SQIVND (reference sequence). Trimming shortened V by 3 bases and J by 0 bases, and 12 bases separated the two germline ends. CDR3 length equals 15 residues. The CDR3 is CASSISESDSYEQYF. The CDR3 nucleotides read TGTGCCAGTAGTATTAGCGAGAGCGACTCCTACGAGCAGTACTTC.